The text below deals with one TCR beta chain. V gave up 0 bases and J gave up 2 bases; unmatched junction bases: 16. Germline V CDR1 and CDR2: LGHDT, YNNKEL (reference sequence). The CDR3 is made up of 19 amino acids. This record belongs to a study of blood T cell repertoires in COVID-19. Overall study context: COVID-19 samples, acute and convalescent, were from the United States, Italy and Spain. In each case, the material was cDNA or gDNA derived from T cells, B-cell-depleted T cells, or PBMCs.

In the authors' methods: Amplifying reference gene primers gave estimates of nucleated cell counts. TCRdb's table, derived via immunoSEQ multiplex PCR, lists solely in-frame clones and lacks some. V, J and clone size derive from that table, while D and trimming were established from the DNA sequence. The data show over 50,000 clones, with around 87% seen just once and 14% held by the top ten. The sequence was obtained from a human donor in a cohort sampled during active COVID-19. The chain carries TRBV3-1 (or the pseudogene TRBV3-2) and TRBJ2-7; 7 bases align to TRBD2. Sequencing was carried out using peripheral blood. CDR3 in DNA: TGTGCCAGCAGCCAAGATCGGGCGGGTGGCGGGAGAGGCCCCTACGAGCAGTACTTC. It translates to CASSQDRAGGGRGPYEQYF.